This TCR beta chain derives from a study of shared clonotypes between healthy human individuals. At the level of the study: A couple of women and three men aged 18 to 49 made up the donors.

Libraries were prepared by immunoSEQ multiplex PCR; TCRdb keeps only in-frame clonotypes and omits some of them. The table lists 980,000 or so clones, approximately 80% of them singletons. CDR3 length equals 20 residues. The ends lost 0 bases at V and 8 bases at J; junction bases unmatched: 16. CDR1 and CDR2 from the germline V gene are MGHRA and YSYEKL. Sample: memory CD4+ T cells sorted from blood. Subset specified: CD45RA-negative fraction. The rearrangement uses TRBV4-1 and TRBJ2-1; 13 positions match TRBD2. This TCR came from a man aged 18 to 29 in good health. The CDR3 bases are TGCGCCAGCAGCCAAGATAGGACTAGCGGGAGCTTATTAGCTGGCGATGAGCAGTTCTTC. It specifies CASSQDRTSGSLLAGDEQFF.